This TCR beta chain derives from a study of blood T cell repertoires in COVID-19 (dated by TCRdb to 2019 to 2021). With regard to the full study: Samples covering the acute and convalescent phases of COVID-19 were provided by collaborators in the United States, Italy and Spain. The material from the prospective study consisted of cDNA or gDNA derived from T cells, B-cell-depleted T cells, or PBMCs. Subjects who had been exposed to COVID-19, were actively infected with it, or had recovered from it provided the deeply sampled blood TCRbeta repertoires that made up the dataset. The repertoires were released in a freely available public database intended as a resource for research on the immune response to SARS-CoV-2. Samples came from the ongoing ImmuneRACE study (first 160 participants) plus 1,254 subjects from 6 global collaborators. Sample metadata almost always included a de-identified subject ID, COVID-19 status, age in years and sex. Where available, HLA class I and class II types were taken from metadata supplied by the sample provider and were not determined by assay-based typing.

In the prospective study, participants were roughly 18 to 100 years old, resided in fewer than 25 geographic areas of the United States, and were enrolled through a virtual design. Cohort assignment in the prospective study relied on participant-reported clinical history from a screening survey and a study questionnaire. A participant counted as exposed if, within 2 weeks of entering the study, that participant had been in contact with someone who had a PCR-confirmed or clinician-diagnosed COVID-19 case. Mobile phlebotomists in the prospective study collected whole blood, serum and a nasopharyngeal or oropharyngeal swab from every participant. Additional blood draws and questionnaires over an approximately two-month period could optionally be provided by prospective study participants. Before DNA extraction, prospective study blood samples were shipped either frozen or at room temperature. Study-wide findings and limitations: How much clinical and demographic metadata was included differed by source and by participant, and the metadata was provided uncurated.

The immunoSEQ Assay, a bias-controlled multiplex PCR, was used to amplify TCRbeta CDR3 regions from genomic DNA. On the study's bioinformatics: The number of nucleated cells in each sample was estimated from the amplification of reference gene primers within the assay. To quantify the absolute abundance of each unique TCRbeta CDR3 rearrangement, sequence reads were collapsed and filtered. For each sample, productive Simpson clonality was calculated as the square root of Simpson's diversity index over productive rearrangements. TCRdb retrieved this table from immuneACCESS and kept in-frame rearrangements only. Not all clones are present; in checked studies, unresolved V genes account for under half, and no reason is known for the remainder. That table furnishes V, J and clone size, whereas the DNA furnished D and trimming. This sample has about 430,000 clones in its table, and roughly 88% of those were observed once. The ten biggest clones cover roughly 1.4% of the sample.

With respect to this clone: What this receptor recognizes is not known. No base qualities exist here, and no much larger clone lies one base off it.

The CDR3 spans 15 residues, from the cysteine through the phenylalanine. Of the read, only the CDR3 DNA is kept; its 45 bases are in frame from base 1. V and J lose 6 bases and 0 bases, and a span of 13 bases separates them. The CDR1 and CDR2 encoded by the germline V gene are KGHDR and SFDVKD. The sequence joins TRBV24-1 to TRBJ2-5; tentative D gene TRBD2, with 5 bases matching. The clonotype originates from a woman between 18 and 29 years old who had been exposed to COVID-19. Sequenced: PBMCs or T cells enriched from blood (not recorded which). CDR3 reads: CATSIRGDNQETQYF. The bases are TGTGCCACCAGTATCCGGGGTGACAACCAAGAGACCCAGTACTTC.